The present T cell receptor (beta chain) was sequenced within a study of tumor-infiltrating lymphocytes in primary liver carcinoma. Co-extraction of RNA and DNA was performed on roughly 17-32 mg of unsorted bulk tissue. The authors made TCR beta cDNA from 500 to 600 ng total RNA with a constant-region primer. Three rounds of nested multiplex PCR with slightly modified ARM-PCR produced TCR beta libraries. The study ran its first two PCR rounds for roughly 10 cycles each, using TRBV1-TRBV30 forward primers and a C-beta reverse primer. TCRdb re-analysed the multiplex PCR reads in MiXCR, keeping a single row per CDR3 protein. Among fewer than 25,000 distinct CDR3 sequences listed, approximately 70% were seen once. CDR3 length: 15 residues. Germline V gives CDR1 SGHKS, CDR2 YYEKEE (reference sequence). On this clonotype itself: Germline is not matched at one junction end, which may reflect a read error.

This rearrangement joins TRBV5-5 to TRBJ2-1, with no clear D. Source material: liver tumor tissue from sampling region 1. Subset here: tumor region T1, superior pole. The clonotype originates from a man in his forties or fifties with primary liver carcinoma and hepatitis B virus infection. Here the CDR3 reads CASSLVLGRYNEQSF. The CDR3 bases are TGTGCCAGCAGCTTGGTTCTCGGACGGTACAATGAACAGTCCTTC. Complete variable domain (other parts from reference TRBV5-5 and TRBJ2-1): DAGVTQSPTHLIKTRGQQVTLRCSPISGHKSVSWYQQVLGQGPQFIFQYYEKEERGRGNFPDRFSARQFPNYSSELNVNALLLGDSALYLCASSLVLGRYNEQSFGPGTRLTVL.